These 30 T cell receptor beta chains were sequenced from one sample in a study of T cell responses to AZD1222 COVID-19 vaccine. Data came from immunoSEQ multiplex PCR; TCRdb stores just in-frame clones and leaves some out. Here the sample spans tens of thousands of clones, over 80% being singletons. The material sequenced was peripheral blood, taken on day 0 of AZD1222 vaccination. These receptors were obtained from an adult in good health.

This clone was seen more than once but under ten times. The gene calls are TRBV27 and TRBJ2-7; D is possibly TRBD2 (6 bases). Trimming removed 1 base at V and 3 bases at J, with 13 bases between. CDR1 is MNHEY, CDR2 SMNVEV, per germline (reference sequence). The CDR3 is made up of 15 amino acids. CDR3 protein: CASSLYSPGDYEQYF. CDR3 DNA sequence: TGTGCCAGCAGTTTATACAGCCCGGGGGACTACGAGCAGTACTTC.

The chain employs TRBV9 and TRBJ2-4; 11 nucleotides match TRBD1. The CDR3 totals 18 residues. Germline V gene data show CDR1 as SGDLS and CDR2 as YYNGEE. After removal of 3 bases from V and 2 bases from J, the junction contained 10 bases not matched to a gene. CDR3 coding DNA: TGTGCCAGCAGCGAAAACCGGGACAGGGGGTCATCCAAAAACATTCAGTACTTC. This translates into CASSENRDRGSSKNIQYF.

The chain is built from TRBV19 and TRBJ1-1; unclear D gene. The CDR3 covers 15 residues. V was cut by 2 bases and J by 0 bases, with 10 bases left in between. Germline lookup yields CDR1 LNHDA and CDR2 SQIVND (reference sequence). The CDR3 loop reads CASSILREVNTEAFF. The CDR3 coding sequence is TGTGCCAGTAGTATACTAAGGGAGGTGAACACTGAAGCTTTCTTT.

V usage is TRBV2 and J usage is TRBJ2-7; D gene unclear. The CDR3 extends over 12 amino acids. The germline CDR1 and CDR2 sequences are SNHLY and FYNNEI. V was clipped by 6 bases and J by 2 bases, with 8 bases between them. The CDR3 DNA reads as TGTGCCAGCAGCACAGACACCTACGAGCAGTACTTC. Translation gives CASSTDTYEQYF.

Written as DNA, the CDR3 is TGTGCCAGCAGCGTAGCGGGGGGCTGGGAGACCCAGTACTTC. Encoded protein: CASSVAGGWETQYF. V is TRBV9 and J is TRBJ2-5; possibly TRBD2 for D (7 bases). The germline V gene encodes CDR1 SGDLS and CDR2 YYNGEE. V was pared by 0 bases and J by 5 bases, with 11 bases between. The CDR3 is made up of 14 amino acids.

The rearrangement links TRBV29-1 to TRBJ2-1; tentative D call: TRBD2 (7 bases). Germline V lookup: CDR1 SQVTM, CDR2 ANQGSEA. The CDR3 is 17 residues long. V lost 5 bases to trimming and J lost 5 bases, with 25 bases between them. CDR3 region: CSVRGAGAPQSHNEQFF. DNA for the CDR3: TGCAGCGTTCGGGGGGCGGGGGCTCCGCAATCCCACAATGAGCAGTTCTTC.

The chain uses TRBV18 and TRBJ2-1; tentative D call: TRBD2 (6 bases). The CDR3 sequence is 14 residues long. The germline V gene encodes CDR1 KGHSH and CDR2 LQKENI. The germline V and J ends were trimmed by 3 bases and 6 bases, with 12 bases remaining between them. The CDR3 region is CASSPGGRGNEQFF. In DNA, the CDR3 is TGTGCCAGCTCACCCGGAGGGCGCGGCAATGAGCAGTTCTTC.

V and J are TRBV7-8 and TRBJ2-5; 14 bases align to TRBD2. The CDR3 has 15 amino acids. The junction had 2 bases not matched to a gene; V was cut back by 5 bases and J by 3 bases. Germline V gene data show CDR1 as SGHVS and CDR2 as FQNEAQ. Written as DNA, the CDR3 is TGTGCCAGCAGCCAGGGACTAGCGGGGGAAGAGACCCAGTACTTC. The encoded protein is CASSQGLAGEETQYF. The complete variable domain, with remaining parts taken from reference TRBV7-8 and TRBJ2-5, reads GAGVSQSPRYKVAKRGQDVALRCDPISGHVSLFWYQQALGQGPEFLTYFQNEAQLDKSGLPSDRFFAERPEGSVSTLKIQRTQQEDSAVYLCASSQGLAGEETQYFGPGTRLLVL.

The V and J genes are TRBV7-9 and TRBJ2-6, with D perhaps matching TRBD2 (6 bases). V lost 4 bases and J lost 0, with 16 bases in between. This CDR3 has 18 amino acids. The germline gives CDR1 SEHNR, CDR2 FQNEAQ (reference sequence). This CDR3 reads CASSSREISYSGANVLTF. DNA for the CDR3: TGTGCCAGCAGCTCCCGGGAGATCTCGTACTCTGGGGCCAACGTCCTGACTTTC.

This clone was detected only a few times. J is TRBJ1-1 and V is TRBV7-6; D may be TRBD1 (6 bases). With 1 base removed from V and 1 base from J, the gap between germline ends came to 13 bases. In germline, CDR1 is SGHVS, CDR2 FNYEAQ. The CDR3 is 16 amino acids. The CDR3 sequence: CASSLEGGQRNTEAFF. In DNA, the CDR3 is TGTGCCAGCAGCTTAGAGGGCGGACAGAGGAACACTGAAGCTTTCTTT.

The V gene is TRBV5-1, the J gene TRBJ1-5; unclear D gene. The germline CDR1 and CDR2 sequences are SGHRS and YFSETQ. This CDR3 has 13 residues. V shed 1 base and J shed 4 bases, with 6 bases lying between them. The DNA of the CDR3 is TGCGCCAGCAGCTTGAGTGGTAATCAGCCCCAGCATTTT. Amino acid sequence: CASSLSGNQPQHF.

The CDR3 here is CASSYSRQAGYEQYF. The CDR3 DNA reads TGTGCCAGCAGCTATTCCCGACAAGCAGGCTACGAGCAGTACTTC. This chain links TRBV7-2 with TRBJ2-7; D is undetermined. The length of the CDR3 is 15 residues. Trimming shortened V by 4 bases and J by 3 bases, and 16 bases separated the two germline ends. Germline V gene sequence: CDR1 SGHTA, CDR2 FQGNSA.

The CDR3 bases are TGCGCCAGCAACGACAGGGCGGGTGAAGCTTTCTTT. Translation: CASNDRAGEAFF. The chain links TRBV10-2 to TRBJ1-1; 7 bases are shared with TRBD1. The J segment lost 7 bases and the V segment lost 7 bases, leaving 6 bases of the junction unmatched. There are 12 residues in the CDR3. The V gene's germline CDR1 is WSHSY and CDR2 SAAADI.

The chain has TRBV2 and TRBJ1-5; maybe TRBD1 (5 bases). V lost 3 bases and J 1 base, leaving 13 bases between the germline ends. Germline-derived CDR1 and CDR2 are SNHLY and FYNNEI. The CDR3 length is 16 residues. The CDR3 here is CASSDFGGDSNQPQHF. Here the CDR3 DNA reads TGTGCCAGCAGTGATTTCGGGGGGGACAGCAATCAGCCCCAGCATTTT. Complete variable domain (other parts from reference TRBV2 and TRBJ1-5): EPEVTQTPSHQVTQMGQEVILRCVPISNHLYFYWYRQILGQKVEFLVSFYNNEISEKSEIFDDQFSVERPDGSNFTLKIRSTKLEDSAMYFCASSDFGGDSNQPQHFGDGTRLSIL.

V is TRBV9 and J is TRBJ2-3; unclear D gene. The V end was cut by 4 bases, the J end by 0 bases, with 12 bases between. The CDR3 spans 15 residues. Germline V gene sequence: CDR1 SGDLS, CDR2 YYNGEE. Here the CDR3 reads CASSLRTSSTDTQYF. The CDR3 bases are TGTGCCAGCAGCTTACGGACGTCTAGCACAGATACGCAGTATTTT.

This chain links TRBV28 with TRBJ1-4; unclear D gene. The CDR3 covers 12 residues. The germline V gene encodes CDR1 MDHEN and CDR2 SYDVKM. The V end lost 5 bases, the J end lost 7 bases, and 8 bases lay between the germline ends. The CDR3 DNA is TGTGCCAGCAGTCCGAGAGCTGAAAAACTGTTTTTT. Its protein product is CASSPRAEKLFF.

The V call is TRBV5-1, the J call TRBJ2-7; 8 nucleotides match TRBD2. With 0 bases clipped from V and 2 bases from J, the junction kept 4 bases outside the gene matches. Germline CDR1 SGHRS, CDR2 YFSETQ. This CDR3 has 15 residues. CDR3 DNA: TGCGCCAGCAGCTTGGGATCGGGAGGGACCTACGAGCAGTACTTC. It yields the protein CASSLGSGGTYEQYF.

The V and J genes are TRBV30 and TRBJ1-2; no firm D call. The CDR3 covers 15 residues. V shed 0 bases and J shed 4 bases, with 15 bases lying between them. Germline V gives CDR1 GTSNPN, CDR2 SVGIG (reference sequence). CDR3 sequence (DNA): TGTGCCTGGAGTGTGGCGGGGATGGGAAGCTATGGCTACACCTTC. Protein sequence: CAWSVAGMGSYGYTF.

The V gene is TRBV5-1, the J gene TRBJ1-1; no clear D gene. The ends were cut back, 3 bases at V and 4 bases at J, with 10 bases in the middle. The CDR3 has 13 residues. From germline, CDR1 is SGHRS and CDR2 YFSETQ. The CDR3 loop reads CASSSASITEAFF. The CDR3 DNA is TGCGCCAGCAGCTCCGCATCCATCACTGAAGCTTTCTTT.

The chain is built from TRBV5-8 and TRBJ2-3, with 7 bases aligning to TRBD2. This CDR3 is 16 amino acids long. V dropped 2 bases and J dropped 0; count of bases not matched to a gene: 6. Germline V gene sequence: CDR1 SGHTS, CDR2 YDEGEE. The CDR3 bases are TGTGCCAGCAGCTTTAGGCCTAGCGGAAGCACAGATACGCAGTATTTT. Its protein is CASSFRPSGSTDTQYF.

This chain links TRBV14 with TRBJ2-3, with 9 bases lining up with TRBD1. The V gene end was trimmed by 1 base and the J gene end by 5 bases; junction bases not matched to a gene: 1. The CDR3 runs to 14 residues. Germline loops: CDR1 SGHDN, CDR2 FVKESK. The CDR3, as DNA: TGTGCCAGCAGCCAAGGGACAGGGGTAGATACGCAGTATTTT. The encoded protein is CASSQGTGVDTQYF.

The J gene is TRBJ1-1, the V gene TRBV18, with D perhaps TRBD1 (5 bases). CDR3 length: 13 amino acids. From germline, CDR1 is KGHSH and CDR2 LQKENI. The V end was cut by 4 bases, the J end by 1 base, with 7 bases between. The CDR3 spells CASSLDKNTEAFF. CDR3 sequence (DNA): TGTGCCAGCTCACTGGACAAGAACACTGAAGCTTTCTTT.

The table lists this clone with a few counts. The rearrangement links TRBV5-6 to TRBJ1-2; maybe TRBD1 (5 bases). V was shortened by 4 bases and J by 6 bases, with 10 bases between the two germline ends. CDR1 is SGHDT, CDR2 YYEEEE, per germline. This CDR3 has 12 residues. The CDR3 is CASSPGTHGYTF. The CDR3 nucleotides are TGTGCCAGCAGCCCAGGGACCCATGGCTACACCTTC.

V is TRBV2 and J is TRBJ2-5, with 10 bases fitting TRBD2. V was clipped by 6 bases and J by 4 bases; unmatched bases: 14. Germline CDR1 is SNHLY and CDR2 is FYNNEI. This CDR3 spans 17 amino acids. CDR3 region: CASSPGLATFGAETQYF. The CDR3 nucleotides are TGTGCCAGCAGCCCGGGACTAGCGACTTTTGGGGCAGAGACCCAGTACTTC. Combining the CDR3 with reference TRBV2 and TRBJ2-5 gives the whole variable domain EPEVTQTPSHQVTQMGQEVILRCVPISNHLYFYWYRQILGQKVEFLVSFYNNEISEKSEIFDDQFSVERPDGSNFTLKIRSTKLEDSAMYFCASSPGLATFGAETQYFGPGTRLLVL.

V usage is TRBV4-1 and J usage is TRBJ1-4; 9 bases align to TRBD1. CDR1 is MGHRA, CDR2 YSYEKL, per germline. The CDR3 runs to 19 residues. The J segment lost 9 bases and the V segment lost 3 bases, leaving 20 bases of the junction unmatched. The CDR3 region is CASSHRRDRDITGVKKLFF. The CDR3, as DNA: TGCGCCAGCAGCCACCGCCGGGACAGGGATATCACGGGGGTAAAAAAACTGTTTTTT.

This clone was observed a few times. The chain uses TRBV6-5 and TRBJ2-5, with 9 bases aligning to TRBD1. The CDR3 length is 15 residues. Germline trimming cut 6 bases from V and 1 base from J; bases unmatched to any gene: 6. Per germline, CDR1 MNHEY and CDR2 SVGAGI. CDR3: CASSSGTGIQETQYF. For the CDR3, the DNA is TGTGCCAGCAGCTCCGGGACAGGGATCCAAGAGACCCAGTACTTC.

This clone was picked up a small number of times. This chain links TRBV30 with TRBJ2-2, with 7 nucleotides matching TRBD1. Germline CDR1 GTSNPN, CDR2 SVGIG (reference sequence). This CDR3 is 17 amino acids long. Trimming at V came to 1 base and at J to 0 bases, leaving 8 bases not matched to a gene. CDR3 region: CAWSDLAGTANTGELFF. In nucleotides, the CDR3 is TGTGCCTGGAGTGACCTAGCCGGGACAGCGAACACCGGGGAGCTGTTTTTT.

V and J are TRBV6-2 or TRBV6-3 and TRBJ1-2; maybe TRBD1 (6 bases). The CDR3 is 17 residues long. Looked up from germline, CDR1 is MNHEY and CDR2 is SVGEGT. With 2 bases removed from V and 0 bases from J, the gap between germline ends came to 16 bases. CDR3 in amino acids: CASSYQPGGIPNYGYTF. CDR3 nucleotides: TGTGCCAGCAGTTACCAGCCGGGGGGCATCCCTAACTATGGCTACACCTTC.

The J gene is TRBJ2-7, the V gene TRBV2; 10 positions match TRBD2. Germline V lookup: CDR1 SNHLY, CDR2 FYNNEI. The length of the CDR3 is 13 residues. J gave up 5 bases and V 7 bases, and 5 bases lay outside the gene matches. This CDR3 reads CASIPGLANEQYF. The CDR3 coding sequence is TGTGCCAGCATTCCGGGACTAGCGAACGAGCAGTACTTC.

This chain links TRBV27 with TRBJ2-7; no firm D call. Germline lookup yields CDR1 MNHEY and CDR2 SMNVEV (reference sequence). With 2 bases removed from V and 7 bases from J, the gap between germline ends came to 12 bases. There are 13 residues in the CDR3. Here the CDR3 reads CASSLGRGGEQYF. CDR3 nucleotide sequence: TGTGCCAGCAGTTTAGGCCGTGGTGGGGAGCAGTACTTC.